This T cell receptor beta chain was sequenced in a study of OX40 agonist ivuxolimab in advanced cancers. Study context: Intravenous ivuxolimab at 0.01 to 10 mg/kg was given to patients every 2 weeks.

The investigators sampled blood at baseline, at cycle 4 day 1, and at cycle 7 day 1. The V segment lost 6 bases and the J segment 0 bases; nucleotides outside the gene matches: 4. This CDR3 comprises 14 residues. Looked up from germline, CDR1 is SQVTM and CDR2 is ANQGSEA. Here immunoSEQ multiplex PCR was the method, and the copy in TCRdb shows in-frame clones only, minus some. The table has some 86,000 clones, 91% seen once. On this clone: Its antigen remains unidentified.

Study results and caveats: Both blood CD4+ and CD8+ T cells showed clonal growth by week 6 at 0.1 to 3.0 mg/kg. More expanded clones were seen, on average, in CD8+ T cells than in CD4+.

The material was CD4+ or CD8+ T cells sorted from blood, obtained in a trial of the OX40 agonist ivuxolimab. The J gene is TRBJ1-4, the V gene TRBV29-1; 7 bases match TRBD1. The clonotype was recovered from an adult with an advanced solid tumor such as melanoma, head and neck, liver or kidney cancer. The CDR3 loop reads CSVGTVATNEKLFF. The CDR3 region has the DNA TGCAGCGTGGGGACAGTTGCAACTAATGAAAAACTGTTTTTT.